This TCR beta chain was obtained from a study of blood T cell repertoires in COVID-19. Study-wide background: The analysed material was cDNA or gDNA that came from T cells, B-cell-depleted T cells, or PBMCs.

TCRdb's copy holds only in-frame clones and misses some; the assay was immunoSEQ multiplex PCR. The sample shows more than 65,000 clones, around 80% of them seen only once. This CDR3 has 16 residues. J gave up 8 bases and V 4 bases, and 9 bases lay outside the gene matches. The germline CDR1 and CDR2 sequences are SGHRS and YFSETQ. This TCR was sampled from a woman in her seventies with acute or convalescent COVID-19. V gene TRBV5-1 combines with J gene TRBJ2-1; 13 bases are a match to TRBD2. The specimen sequenced was peripheral blood. The CDR3: CASSDTSGRAGDEQFF. The DNA of the CDR3 is TGCGCCAGCAGCGACACTAGCGGGAGGGCCGGGGATGAGCAGTTCTTC. Together with reference TRBV5-1 and TRBJ2-1, the CDR3 gives the full variable domain: KAGVTQTPRYLIKTRGQQVTLSCSPISGHRSVSWYQQTPGQGLQFLFEYFSETQRNKGNFPGRFSGRQFSNSRSEMNVSTLELGDSALYLCASSDTSGRAGDEQFFGPGTRLTVL.